What follows is one T cell receptor beta chain and its context. TCRdb's table, derived via immunoSEQ multiplex PCR, lists solely in-frame clones and lacks some. The sample records around 63,000 clones, 92% being singletons. The data were obtained in a study of T cell changes during pregnancy in multiple sclerosis. The material was peripheral blood, obtained after pregnancy. This sequence originates from a female donor with multiple sclerosis, enrolled in a pregnancy study.

The CDR3 coding sequence is TGTGCCAGCAGCGTAGACGCTAGGCGACTAGTTCCCGGGGAGCTGTTTTTT. Protein sequence: CASSVDARRLVPGELFF. The rearrangement uses TRBV9 and TRBJ2-2, with D tentatively TRBD2 (6 bases). The germline V gene encodes CDR1 SGDLS and CDR2 YYNGEE. Deletions cut 0 bases from V and 6 bases from J, with 18 bases between. The CDR3 length is 17 residues.